This TCR beta chain was sequenced during a study of CD8 T cells in ankylosing spondylitis. Broader study findings: Seemingly characteristic of ankylosing spondylitis blood was a TCR beta motif consisting of roughly 8 highly homologous variants.

A quantitative 5'-RACE method, one with molecular barcodes, was used to make TCR beta libraries. TCRdb fed the 5' RACE reads into MiXCR, producing one record per CDR3 protein. The table has 330,000 or so distinct CDR3 sequences, roughly 8% seen once; the top ten hold more than 14%. The CDR3 sequence is 16 residues long. The V segment lost 4 bases and the J segment 6 bases; nucleotides outside the gene matches: 7. Germline V gene sequence: CDR1 LGHNA, CDR2 YNFKEQ. There are many counts of this clonotype. As yet, its antigen is unknown. Sample: blood, either unsorted or a sorted T cell fraction (not recorded which). This chain connects TRBV4-2 to TRBJ2-6; 9 nucleotides agree with TRBD1. The clonotype was recovered from a male donor with ankylosing spondylitis. CDR3 DNA sequence: TGTGCCAGCAGCCTAGGACAGGGGCCGGAGGCCAACGTCCTGACTTTC. Its translation: CASSLGQGPEANVLTF.